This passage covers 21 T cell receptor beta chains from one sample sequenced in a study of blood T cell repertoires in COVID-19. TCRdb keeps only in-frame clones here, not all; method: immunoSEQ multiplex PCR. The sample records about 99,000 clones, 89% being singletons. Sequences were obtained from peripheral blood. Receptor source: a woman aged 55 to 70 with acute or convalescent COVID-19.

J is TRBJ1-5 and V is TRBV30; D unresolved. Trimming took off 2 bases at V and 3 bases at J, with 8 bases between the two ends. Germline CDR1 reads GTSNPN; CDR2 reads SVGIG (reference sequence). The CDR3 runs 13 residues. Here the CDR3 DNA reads TGTGCCTGGAGTTCGAGAGACAATCAGCCCCAGCATTTT. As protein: CAWSSRDNQPQHF.

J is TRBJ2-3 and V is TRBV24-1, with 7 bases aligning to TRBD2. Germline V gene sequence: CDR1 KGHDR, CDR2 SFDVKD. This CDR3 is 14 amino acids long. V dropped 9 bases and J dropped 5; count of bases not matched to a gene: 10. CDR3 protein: CATGGGVAKDTQYF. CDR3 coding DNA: TGTGCCACCGGTGGGGGGGTAGCCAAAGATACGCAGTATTTT.

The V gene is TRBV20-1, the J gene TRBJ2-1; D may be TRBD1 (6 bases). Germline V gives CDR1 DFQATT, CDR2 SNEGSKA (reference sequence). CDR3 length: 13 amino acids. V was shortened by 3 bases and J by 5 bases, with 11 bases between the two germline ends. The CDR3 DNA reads TGCAGTGCTAGTTCAAGGGACAACAATGAGCAGTTCTTC. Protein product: CSASSRDNNEQFF.

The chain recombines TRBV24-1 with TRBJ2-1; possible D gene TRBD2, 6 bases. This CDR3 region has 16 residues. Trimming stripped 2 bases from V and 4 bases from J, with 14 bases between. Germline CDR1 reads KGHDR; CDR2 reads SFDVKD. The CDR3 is CATSDSGVKDYNEQFF. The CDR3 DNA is TGTGCCACCAGTGATTCGGGGGTAAAGGATTACAATGAGCAGTTCTTC.

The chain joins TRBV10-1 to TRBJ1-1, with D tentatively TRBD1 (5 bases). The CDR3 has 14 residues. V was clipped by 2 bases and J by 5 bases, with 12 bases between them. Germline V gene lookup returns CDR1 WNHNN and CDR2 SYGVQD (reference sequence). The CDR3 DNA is TGCGCCAGCAGTGAGGCTCAGGGATTGACTGAAGCTTTCTTT. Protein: CASSEAQGLTEAFF.

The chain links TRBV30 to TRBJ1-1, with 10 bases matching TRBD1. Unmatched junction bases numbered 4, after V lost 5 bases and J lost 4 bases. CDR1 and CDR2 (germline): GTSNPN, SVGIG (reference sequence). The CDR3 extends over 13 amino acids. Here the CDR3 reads CAWDRGLGTEAFF. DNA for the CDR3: TGTGCCTGGGACAGGGGGCTTGGCACTGAAGCTTTCTTT.

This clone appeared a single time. In nucleotides, the CDR3 is TGTGCCAGCTCACACCCCGGGACAGGGGATGGCTACACCTTC. As protein: CASSHPGTGDGYTF. The chain joins TRBV18 to TRBJ1-2, with 10 bases aligning to TRBD1. The trim removed 4 bases at V and 6 bases at J, leaving 5 bases unmatched. Germline CDR1 reads KGHSH; CDR2 reads LQKENI. The CDR3 covers 14 residues.

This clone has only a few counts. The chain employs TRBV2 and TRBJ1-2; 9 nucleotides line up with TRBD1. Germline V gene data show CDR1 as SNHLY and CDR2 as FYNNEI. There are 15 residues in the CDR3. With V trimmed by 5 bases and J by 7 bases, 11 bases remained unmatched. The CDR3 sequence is CASSTRGQGSAGYTF. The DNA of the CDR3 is TGTGCCAGCAGTACTAGGGGACAGGGATCGGCTGGCTACACCTTC.

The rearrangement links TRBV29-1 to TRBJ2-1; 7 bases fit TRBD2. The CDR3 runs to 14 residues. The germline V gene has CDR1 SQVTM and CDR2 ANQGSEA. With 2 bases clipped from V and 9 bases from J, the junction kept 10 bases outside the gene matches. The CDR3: CSVEPETAGLEQFF. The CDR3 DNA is TGCAGCGTTGAACCCGAGACAGCGGGACTTGAGCAGTTCTTC.

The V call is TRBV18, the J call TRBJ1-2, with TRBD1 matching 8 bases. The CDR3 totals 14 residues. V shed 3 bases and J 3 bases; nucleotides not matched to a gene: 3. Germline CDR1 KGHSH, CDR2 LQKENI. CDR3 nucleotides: TGTGCCAGCTCACCCCTGGACAGGGACTATGGCTACACCTTC. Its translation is CASSPLDRDYGYTF.

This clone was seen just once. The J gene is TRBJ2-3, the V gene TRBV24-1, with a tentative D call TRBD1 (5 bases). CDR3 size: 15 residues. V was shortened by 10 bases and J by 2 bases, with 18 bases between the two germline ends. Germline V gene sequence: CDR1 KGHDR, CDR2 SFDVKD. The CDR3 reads CATSKPLGDTDTQYF. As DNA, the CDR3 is TGTGCCACAAGTAAACCCCTAGGGGACACAGATACGCAGTATTTT.

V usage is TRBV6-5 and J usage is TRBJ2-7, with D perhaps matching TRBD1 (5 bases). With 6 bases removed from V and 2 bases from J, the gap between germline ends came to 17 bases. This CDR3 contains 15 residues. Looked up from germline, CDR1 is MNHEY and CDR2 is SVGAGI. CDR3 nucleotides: TGTGCCAGCAGAATGCCCTCCACAGGAGCCTACGAGCAGTACTTC. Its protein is CASRMPSTGAYEQYF.

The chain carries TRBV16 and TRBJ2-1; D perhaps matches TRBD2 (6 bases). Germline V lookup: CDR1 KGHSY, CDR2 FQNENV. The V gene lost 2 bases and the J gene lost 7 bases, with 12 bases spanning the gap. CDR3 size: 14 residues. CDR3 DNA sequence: TGTGCCAGCAGCCAACAGGCGGGGATAAATGAGCAGTTCTTC. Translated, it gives CASSQQAGINEQFF.

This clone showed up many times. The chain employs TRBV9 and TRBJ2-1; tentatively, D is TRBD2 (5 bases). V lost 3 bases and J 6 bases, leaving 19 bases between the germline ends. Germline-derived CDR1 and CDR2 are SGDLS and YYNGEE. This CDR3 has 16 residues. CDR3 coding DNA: TGTGCCAGCAGCGAGGAGAGCGGTGGAGTTGGCAATGAGCAGTTCTTC. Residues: CASSEESGGVGNEQFF.

CDR3 nucleotides: TGTGCCAGCAGTCAAACGGGACTAGCGGGAGGTCCTCGTAATGAGCAGTTCTTC. Its translation is CASSQTGLAGGPRNEQFF. The V gene is TRBV25-1, the J gene TRBJ2-1; 15 bases are shared with TRBD2. The V and J ends lost 5 bases and 7 bases, in that order; junction bases with no gene match: 12. The CDR3 extends over 18 amino acids. CDR1 MGHDK and CDR2 SYGVNS come from the germline V gene.

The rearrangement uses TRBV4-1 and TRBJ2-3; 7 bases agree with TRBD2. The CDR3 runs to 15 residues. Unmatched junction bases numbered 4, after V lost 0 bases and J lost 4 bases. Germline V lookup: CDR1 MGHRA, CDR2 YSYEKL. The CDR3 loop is CASSQDYGRPDTQYF. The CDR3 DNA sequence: TGCGCCAGCAGCCAAGATTACGGGAGGCCAGATACGCAGTATTTT.

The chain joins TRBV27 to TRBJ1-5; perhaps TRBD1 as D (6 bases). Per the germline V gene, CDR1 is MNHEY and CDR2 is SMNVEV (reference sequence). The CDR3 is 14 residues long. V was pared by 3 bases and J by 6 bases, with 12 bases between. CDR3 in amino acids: CASSFAVGGQPQHF. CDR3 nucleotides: TGTGCCAGCAGTTTCGCGGTAGGGGGTCAGCCCCAGCATTTT.

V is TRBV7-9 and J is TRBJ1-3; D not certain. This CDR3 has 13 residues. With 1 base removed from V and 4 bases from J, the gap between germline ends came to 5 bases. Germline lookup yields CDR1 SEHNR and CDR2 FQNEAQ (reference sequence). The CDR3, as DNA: TGTGCCAGCAGCTTAGGACAAGGAAACACCATATATTTT. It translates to CASSLGQGNTIYF.

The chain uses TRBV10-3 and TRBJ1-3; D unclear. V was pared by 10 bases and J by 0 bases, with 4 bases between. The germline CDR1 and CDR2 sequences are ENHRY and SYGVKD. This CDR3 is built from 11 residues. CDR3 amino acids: CATYSGNTIYF. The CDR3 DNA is TGTGCCACCTACTCTGGAAACACCATATATTTT.

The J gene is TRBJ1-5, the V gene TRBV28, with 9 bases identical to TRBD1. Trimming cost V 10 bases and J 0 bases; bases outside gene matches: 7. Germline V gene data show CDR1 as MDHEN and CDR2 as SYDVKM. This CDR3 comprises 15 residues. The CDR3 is CATFDRGYSNQPQHF. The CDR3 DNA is TGTGCCACCTTCGACAGGGGGTATAGCAATCAGCCCCAGCATTTT.

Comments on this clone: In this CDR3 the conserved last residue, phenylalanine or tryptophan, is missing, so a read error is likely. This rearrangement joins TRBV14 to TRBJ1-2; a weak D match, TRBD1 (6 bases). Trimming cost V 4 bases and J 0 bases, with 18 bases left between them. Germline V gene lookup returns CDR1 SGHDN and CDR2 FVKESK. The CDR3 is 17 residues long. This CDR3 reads CASSPFFRQAANYGYTL. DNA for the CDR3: TGTGCCAGCAGCCCCTTTTTTCGACAGGCAGCTAACTATGGCTACACCCTC.